These 23 T cell receptor beta chains share one sample of origin, sequenced in a study of shared clonotypes between healthy human individuals. Generated by immunoSEQ multiplex PCR, the TCRdb table keeps only in-frame clones and is missing some. The table has about 480,000 clones, approximately 79% seen once. The sequenced material came from PBMCs. The receptors shown here come from a woman between 40 and 55 years old in good health. Some clones in this sample may be carry-over from other donors' samples.

The gene calls are TRBV13 and TRBJ1-2; D perhaps matches TRBD1 (5 bases). V shed 6 bases and J shed 2 bases, with 13 bases lying between them. The CDR3 covers 14 residues. Germline V gene lookup returns CDR1 PRHDT and CDR2 FYEKMQ (reference sequence). The CDR3 region has the DNA TGTGCCAGCAGTAGGGATCGGGGGAACTATGGCTACACCTTC. It codes for CASSRDRGNYGYTF.

The CDR3 spells CASSHPARAGGELFF. The CDR3 nucleotides read TGCGCCAGCAGCCACCCAGCCCGGGCGGGCGGGGAGCTGTTTTTT. J is TRBJ2-2 and V is TRBV5-1; perhaps TRBD2 as D (5 bases). V was trimmed by 4 bases and J by 7 bases, leaving 17 bases between them. CDR1 SGHRS and CDR2 YFSETQ come from the germline V gene. The CDR3 consists of 15 residues.

V gene TRBV5-4 combines with J gene TRBJ2-4, with TRBD2 matching over 14 bases. CDR1 is SGHNT, CDR2 YYREEE, per germline (reference sequence). J lost 7 bases, V lost 4 bases, and 16 bases had no gene match. This CDR3 comprises 19 residues. CDR3 in DNA: TGTGCCAGCAGCCGGGGGTGGATGACTAGCGGGAGGGCCGGGAACATTCAGTACTTC. This translates into CASSRGWMTSGRAGNIQYF.

The chain carries TRBV6-5 and TRBJ2-4; 8 bases are shared with TRBD2. The V and J ends lost 7 bases and 0 bases, in that order; junction bases with no gene match: 5. Germline CDR1 reads MNHEY; CDR2 reads SVGAGI. The CDR3 is made up of 15 amino acids. CDR3 region: CASKYLAGAKNIQYF. The CDR3 DNA sequence: TGTGCCAGCAAGTATCTAGCGGGAGCCAAAAACATTCAGTACTTC.

V and J are TRBV6-5 and TRBJ1-1, with no clear D. Between the trimmed V and J ends, which lost 2 bases and 4 bases, there was a span of 8 bases. The CDR3 sequence is 13 residues long. Germline V CDR1 and CDR2: MNHEY, SVGAGI. The CDR3 loop reads CASSYEESTEAFF. The CDR3 DNA sequence: TGTGCCAGCAGTTACGAGGAGAGCACTGAAGCTTTCTTT.

The count of this clone is one. This chain links TRBV11-1 with TRBJ2-1; the D call may be TRBD1 or TRBD2 (5 bases each). Germline V lookup: CDR1 SGHAT, CDR2 FQDESV (reference sequence). The CDR3 contains 15 residues. The V end was cut by 5 bases, the J end by 3 bases, with 14 bases between. CDR3 DNA: TGTGCCAGCAGCCCCGGGATTACAGGCTACAATGAGCAGTTCTTC. Translated, it gives CASSPGITGYNEQFF.

In nucleotides, the CDR3 is TGTGCCAGCTCACGCTATGTGTTGGCTGGACAACCAGGAGAGACCCAGTACTTC. This sequence encodes CASSRYVLAGQPGETQYF. The V gene is TRBV18, the J gene TRBJ2-5; TRBD1 might be the D (5 bases). V shed 4 bases and J shed 4 bases, with 25 bases lying between them. The CDR3 length is 18 residues. Germline assignment: CDR1 KGHSH and CDR2 LQKENI.

The J gene is TRBJ1-4, the V gene TRBV7-2, with D hard to call. The V gene's germline CDR1 is SGHTA and CDR2 FQGNSA. This CDR3 is built from 14 residues. The germline V and J ends were trimmed by 2 bases and 12 bases, with 16 bases remaining between them. CDR3 protein: CASSLSGAPKELFF. DNA of the CDR3: TGTGCCAGCAGCTTATCGGGTGCCCCGAAGGAACTGTTTTTT. Full variable domain (outside the CDR3, taken from reference TRBV7-2 and TRBJ1-4): GAGVSQSPSNKVTEKGKDVELRCDPISGHTALYWYRQSLGQGLEFLIYFQGNSAPDKSGLPSDRFSAERTGGSVSTLTIQRTQQEDSAVYLCASSLSGAPKELFFGSGTQLSVL.

This sequence joins TRBV19 and TRBJ1-6; 9 bases are shared with TRBD1. Looked up from germline, CDR1 is LNHDA and CDR2 is SQIVND (reference sequence). V lost 5 bases to trimming and J lost 10 bases; unmatched junction nucleotides: 9. The CDR3 length is 15 residues. The CDR3 DNA reads as TGTGCCAGTAGTGCAAGTGGGACAGGGTCCTCACCCCTCCACTTT. Encoded protein: CASSASGTGSSPLHF.

V and J are TRBV11-2 and TRBJ1-2; D is possibly TRBD1 (5 bases). This CDR3 is 14 amino acids long. Trimming removed 4 bases at V and 7 bases at J, with 16 bases between. CDR1 and CDR2 (germline): SGHAT, FQNNGV. The CDR3 spells CASSSIRGTGGYTF. Here the CDR3 DNA reads TGTGCCAGCAGCTCAATAAGGGGAACAGGTGGCTACACCTTC.

The chain recombines TRBV6-5 with TRBJ2-4, with D perhaps assigned TRBD1 or TRBD2 (5 bases each). The CDR3 is made up of 14 amino acids. Germline V gene sequence: CDR1 MNHEY, CDR2 SVGAGI. Trimming shortened V by 2 bases and J by 8 bases, and 13 bases separated the two germline ends. CDR3 loop: CASSYGAVEDIQYF. The CDR3 coding sequence is TGTGCCAGCAGTTACGGGGCCGTGGAGGACATTCAGTACTTC.

This chain links TRBV11-1 with TRBJ2-1, with D unresolved. Trimming stripped 5 bases from V and 0 bases from J, with 17 bases between. Germline values: CDR1 SGHAT, CDR2 FQDESV (reference sequence). The CDR3 is made up of 17 amino acids. The CDR3 spells CASSPPDARGSYNEQFF. CDR3 nucleotides: TGTGCCAGCAGCCCCCCGGATGCGAGAGGCTCCTACAATGAGCAGTTCTTC. Based on the CDR3 plus reference TRBV11-1 and TRBJ2-1, the full variable domain is EAEVAQSPRYKITEKSQAVAFWCDPISGHATLYWYRQILGQGPELLVQFQDESVVDDSQLPKDRFSAERLKGVDSTLKIQPAELGDSAMYLCASSPPDARGSYNEQFFGPGTRLTVL.

As for this clone: The junction departs from the called germline gene at one end, perhaps through a read error. The chain carries TRBV7-7 and TRBJ2-5; a possible D gene is TRBD2 (7 bases). Germline V gene data show CDR1 as SSHAT and CDR2 as FNYEAQ (reference sequence). The CDR3 has 15 residues. CDR3 nucleotide sequence: TGTGCTAGCAGCTTAGGTTGGGGGGGCATGGAGACCCAGTACTTC. It specifies CASSLGWGGMETQYF.

The chain links TRBV9 to TRBJ2-1; 11 positions agree with TRBD2. CDR1 and CDR2 from the germline V gene are SGDLS and YYNGEE. The trim removed 3 bases at V and 4 bases at J, leaving 6 bases unmatched. CDR3 length equals 16 residues. CDR3 sequence: CASSATGTSGYNEQFF. CDR3 nucleotide sequence: TGTGCCAGCAGCGCAACCGGGACTAGCGGTTACAATGAGCAGTTCTTC.

The chain uses TRBV9 and TRBJ2-3; 10 bases agree with TRBD2. CDR1 and CDR2 from the germline V gene are SGDLS and YYNGEE. After removal of 4 bases from V and 2 bases from J, the junction contained 4 bases not matched to a gene. The CDR3 totals 15 residues. CDR3 amino acids: CASSPGLADTDTQYF. Here the CDR3 DNA reads TGTGCCAGCAGCCCCGGACTAGCGGACACAGATACGCAGTATTTT.

This clone was recorded once. The CDR3 DNA reads as TGTGCCAGCAGCGAGACTAGATACGGTGAGCAGTTCTTC. It encodes CASSETRYGEQFF. The chain recombines TRBV7-3 with TRBJ2-1, with D perhaps matching TRBD2 (6 bases). The CDR3 extends over 13 amino acids. Germline CDR1 and CDR2: SGHTA and FQGTGA. Trimming cost V 5 bases and J 9 bases, with 14 bases left between them.

This clone was seen only a few times. The chain is built from TRBV30 and TRBJ2-6; TRBD1 matches at 8 bases. Germline CDR1 and CDR2: GTSNPN and SVGIG (reference sequence). The CDR3 sequence is 16 residues long. V was clipped by 7 bases and J by 0 bases; unmatched bases: 8. CDR3 sequence (DNA): TGTGCCTCCCCAGGGGGCGGAAGCTCTGGGGCCAACGTCCTGACTTTC. Its translation: CASPGGGSSGANVLTF.

V is TRBV25-1 and J is TRBJ1-4; D possibly corresponds to TRBD1 (5 bases). Trimming pared 3 bases from V and 8 bases from J, leaving 19 bases between. Germline V gene lookup returns CDR1 MGHDK and CDR2 SYGVNS. This CDR3 has 16 residues. The CDR3 DNA sequence: TGTGCCAGCAGTGACAGGGTGACAAGGGAATACGAAAAACTGTTTTTT. Translating gives CASSDRVTREYEKLFF. Looking up the rest from reference TRBV25-1 and TRBJ1-4 gives the full variable domain: EADIYQTPRYLVIGTGKKITLECSQTMGHDKMYWYQQDPGMELHLIHYSYGVNSTEKGDLSSESTVSRIRTEHFPLTLESARPSHTSQYLCASSDRVTREYEKLFFGSGTQLSVL.

This chain links TRBV12-5 with TRBJ1-1; the D is unclear. CDR3 length: 14 amino acids. The germline V gene encodes CDR1 LGHNT and CDR2 FRNRAP. The V end was cut by 5 bases, the J end by 1 base, with 11 bases between. CDR3 DNA: TGTGCTAGTGGTCGGACTGACCCGAACACTGAAGCTTTCTTT. This sequence encodes CASGRTDPNTEAFF. The full variable domain, rest sourced from reference TRBV12-5 and TRBJ1-1, is DARVTQTPRHKVTEMGQEVTMRCQPILGHNTVFWYRQTMMQGLELLAYFRNRAPLDDSGMPKDRFSAEMPDATLATLKIQPSEPRDSAVYFCASGRTDPNTEAFFGQGTRLTVV.

This rearrangement joins TRBV10-2 to TRBJ2-1; D is ambiguous. Germline lookup yields CDR1 WSHSY and CDR2 SAAADI. Trimming left V 6 bases short and J 7 bases short, with 4 bases between. The CDR3 spans 10 residues. The CDR3 region is CASRLNEQFF. The CDR3 nucleotides are TGCGCCAGCAGACTTAATGAGCAGTTCTTC.

The rearrangement uses TRBV29-1 and TRBJ2-3; D is perhaps TRBD2 (6 bases). Germline CDR1 SQVTM, CDR2 ANQGSEA. Trimming cost V 4 bases and J 4 bases, with 15 bases left between them. The CDR3 runs to 14 residues. The CDR3 DNA is TGCAGCGTTGTTACGGGAGTTGGCGCAGATACGCAGTATTTT. Translated: CSVVTGVGADTQYF.

Only one count was recorded for this clone. This rearrangement joins TRBV12-5 to TRBJ2-3, with D perhaps given as TRBD1 or TRBD2 (5 bases each). CDR3 size: 16 residues. Per the germline V gene, CDR1 is LGHNT and CDR2 is FRNRAP. Trimming pared 0 bases from V and 6 bases from J, leaving 16 bases between. This CDR3 reads CASGLVGVPGTDTQYF. The CDR3 region has the DNA TGTGCTAGTGGTTTGGTAGGAGTACCGGGGACGGATACGCAGTATTTT.

V usage is TRBV19 and J usage is TRBJ2-1; 13 positions match TRBD2. J was trimmed by 5 bases and V by 2 bases; bases with no gene match: 9. The CDR3 covers 18 residues. CDR1 is LNHDA, CDR2 SQIVND, per germline (reference sequence). The CDR3 protein is CASSIPRGLAGRNNEQFF. DNA for the CDR3: TGTGCCAGTAGTATACCACGGGGACTAGCGGGACGGAACAATGAGCAGTTCTTC.